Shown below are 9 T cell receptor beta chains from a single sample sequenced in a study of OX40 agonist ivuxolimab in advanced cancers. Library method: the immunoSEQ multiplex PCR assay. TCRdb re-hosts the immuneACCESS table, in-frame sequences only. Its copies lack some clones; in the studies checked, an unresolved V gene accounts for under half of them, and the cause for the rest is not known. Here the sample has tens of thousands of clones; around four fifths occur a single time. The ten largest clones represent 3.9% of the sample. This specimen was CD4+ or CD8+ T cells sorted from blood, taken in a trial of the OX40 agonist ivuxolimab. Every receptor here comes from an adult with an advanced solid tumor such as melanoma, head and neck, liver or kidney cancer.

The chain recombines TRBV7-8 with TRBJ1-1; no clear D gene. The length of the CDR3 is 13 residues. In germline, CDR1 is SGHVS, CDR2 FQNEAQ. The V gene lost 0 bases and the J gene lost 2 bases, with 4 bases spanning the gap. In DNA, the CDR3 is TGTGCCAGCAGCTTAGCGGGCAACACTGAAGCTTTCTTT. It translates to CASSLAGNTEAFF.

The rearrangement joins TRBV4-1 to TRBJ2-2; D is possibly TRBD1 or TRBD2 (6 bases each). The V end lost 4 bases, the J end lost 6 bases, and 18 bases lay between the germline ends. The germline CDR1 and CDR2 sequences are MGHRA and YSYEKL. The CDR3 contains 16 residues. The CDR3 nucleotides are TGCGCCAGCAGCCTTCTAATAGGAGGGGGGTCCGGGGAGCTGTTTTTT. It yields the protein CASSLLIGGGSGELFF.

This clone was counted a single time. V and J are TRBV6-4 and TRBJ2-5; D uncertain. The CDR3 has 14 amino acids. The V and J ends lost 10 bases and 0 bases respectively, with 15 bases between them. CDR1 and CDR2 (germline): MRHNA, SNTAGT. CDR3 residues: CATPWVEYQETQYF. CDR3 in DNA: TGTGCCACCCCCTGGGTCGAGTACCAAGAGACCCAGTACTTC.

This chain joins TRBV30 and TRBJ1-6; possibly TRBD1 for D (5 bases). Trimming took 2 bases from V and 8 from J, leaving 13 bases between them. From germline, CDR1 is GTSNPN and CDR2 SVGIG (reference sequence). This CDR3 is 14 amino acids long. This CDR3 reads CAWSISGWDSPLHF. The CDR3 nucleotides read TGTGCCTGGAGTATTTCAGGGTGGGATTCACCCCTCCACTTT.

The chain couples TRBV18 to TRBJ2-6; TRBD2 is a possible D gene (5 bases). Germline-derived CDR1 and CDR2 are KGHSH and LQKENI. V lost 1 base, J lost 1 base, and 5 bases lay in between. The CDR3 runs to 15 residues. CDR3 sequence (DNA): TGTGCCAGCTCACCACAGCGGTCTGGGGCCAACGTCCTGACTTTC. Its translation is CASSPQRSGANVLTF.

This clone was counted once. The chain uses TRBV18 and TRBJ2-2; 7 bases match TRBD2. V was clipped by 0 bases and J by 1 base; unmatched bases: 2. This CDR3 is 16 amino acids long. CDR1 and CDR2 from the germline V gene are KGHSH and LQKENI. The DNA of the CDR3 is TGTGCCAGCTCACCACCGAGCGGGGTGAACACCGGGGAGCTGTTTTTT. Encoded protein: CASSPPSGVNTGELFF.

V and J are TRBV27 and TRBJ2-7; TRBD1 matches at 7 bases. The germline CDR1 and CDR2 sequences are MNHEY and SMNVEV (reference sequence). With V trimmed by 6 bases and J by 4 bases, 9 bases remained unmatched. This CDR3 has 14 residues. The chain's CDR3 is CASRRQGQGYEQYF. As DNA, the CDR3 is TGTGCCAGCAGACGACAGGGTCAGGGATACGAGCAGTACTTC.

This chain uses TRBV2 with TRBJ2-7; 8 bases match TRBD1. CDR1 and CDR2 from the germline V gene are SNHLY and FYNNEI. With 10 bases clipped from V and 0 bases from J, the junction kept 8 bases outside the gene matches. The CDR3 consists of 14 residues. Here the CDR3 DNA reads TGTGCCACCATCCAGGGGGCCAGCTCCTACGAGCAGTACTTC. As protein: CATIQGASSYEQYF.

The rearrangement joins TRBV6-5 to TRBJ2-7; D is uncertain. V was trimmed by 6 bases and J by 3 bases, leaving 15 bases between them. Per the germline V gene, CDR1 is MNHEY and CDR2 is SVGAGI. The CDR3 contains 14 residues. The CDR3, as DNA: TGTGCCAGCAGGAAGGGTCGGACCGACTACGAGCAGTACTTC. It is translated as CASRKGRTDYEQYF.